This T cell receptor beta chain was obtained from a study of blood T cell repertoires in COVID-19. The germline CDR1 and CDR2 sequences are SGHDT and YYEEEE. V lost 5 bases and J lost 5; bases outside the gene matches: 14. CDR3 length: 16 residues. Assay: immunoSEQ multiplex PCR; the TCRdb copy retains only in-frame clones and omits some. This table holds nearly 250,000 clones, 70% to 90% found once. The study recruited people aged 18 to 89 years across roughly 25 US areas. A COVID-19 case was met by exposed participants within 2 weeks before study entry. The origin of this receptor is a man over 45 who had been exposed to COVID-19. The sequenced sample consisted of PBMCs or T cells enriched from blood (not recorded which). The genes are TRBV5-6 and TRBJ2-5, with 8 nucleotides matching TRBD2. CDR3 DNA: TGTGCCAGCAGACCTACGGGGGGGACCCTGGGGGAGACCCAGTACTTC. Translation gives CASRPTGGTLGETQYF.